The next 18 T cell receptor beta chains were all read from a single sample in a study of T cells in Graves' hyperthyroidism and ophthalmopathy. TCR beta CDR3 region amplification was performed from RNA transcripts. The HTBI primer set drove a first-round RT-PCR of the TCR CDR3. Each CDR3 protein gets one entry after TCRdb re-called the multiplex PCR reads with MiXCR. The top ten clones hold roughly 3.5% of a sample with around 350,000 distinct CDR3 sequences, over 15% of them seen once. The specimen sequenced was blood. Every receptor here comes from a woman under 30 with Graves' hyperthyroidism.

This clonotype was found a few times. V gene TRBV2 combines with J gene TRBJ2-4; TRBD1 agrees at 8 bases. The length of the CDR3 is 15 residues. Losses at the gene ends were 4 bases for V and 5 bases for J; bases not matched to a gene: 7. The germline CDR1 and CDR2 sequences are SNHLY and FYNNEI. CDR3 sequence reads: CASSARDRWENIQYF. The CDR3 DNA reads as TGTGCCAGCAGTGCCCGGGACAGGTGGGAAAACATTCAGTACTTC.

The table lists this clonotype with many counts. The J gene is TRBJ1-1, the V gene TRBV10-3; maybe TRBD1 (6 bases). Per germline, CDR1 ENHRY and CDR2 SYGVKD. Trimming took off 2 bases at V and 2 bases at J, with 15 bases between the two ends. This CDR3 has 16 amino acids. CDR3: CAISEPSLGANTEAFF. The CDR3 nucleotides read TGTGCCATCAGTGAGCCTTCCCTGGGGGCTAACACTGAAGCTTTCTTT.

This sequence joins TRBV7-8 and TRBJ1-5; the D gene is possibly TRBD1 (5 bases). Trimming left V 4 bases short and J 7 bases short, with 14 bases between. Per the germline V gene, CDR1 is SGHVS and CDR2 is FQNEAQ. The CDR3 sequence is 14 residues long. CDR3 sequence: CASSSRVERQPQHF. DNA for the CDR3: TGTGCCAGCAGCTCCAGGGTCGAGCGGCAGCCCCAGCATTTT.

The sample holds many counts of this clonotype. V is TRBV20-1 and J is TRBJ2-7; 7 bases match TRBD1. CDR1 and CDR2 from the germline V gene are DFQATT and SNEGSKA (reference sequence). The CDR3 runs 14 residues. Trimming cost V 2 bases and J 5 bases; bases outside gene matches: 9. DNA of the CDR3: TGCAGTGCTAGAACACAGGGGTCCCTGGACGAGCAGTACTTC. Translation: CSARTQGSLDEQYF.

This clonotype was seen only a few times. V is TRBV7-2 and J is TRBJ2-7; 8 bases agree with TRBD1. CDR1 SGHTA and CDR2 FQGNSA come from the germline V gene. Trimming removed 0 bases from V and 5 bases from J; junction bases left unmatched: 6. The CDR3 is made up of 15 amino acids. The CDR3 sequence is CASSLALGQVNEQYF. DNA for the CDR3: TGTGCCAGCAGCTTAGCTCTGGGACAGGTAAACGAGCAGTACTTC.

This clonotype has a handful of counts. J is TRBJ1-5 and V is TRBV11-2; 7 bases line up with TRBD1. CDR1 and CDR2 from the germline V gene are SGHAT and FQNNGV. The CDR3 is 16 residues long. Losses at the gene ends were 4 bases for V and 11 bases for J; bases not matched to a gene: 17. Written as DNA, the CDR3 is TGTGCCAGCAGCTCACGAAGCGGACAGGCCGGGGGGACCCAGCATTTT. Translating gives CASSSRSGQAGGTQHF.

This clonotype was observed many times. The gene calls are TRBV12-3 or TRBV12-4 and TRBJ1-1, with D possibly being TRBD1 (5 bases). V was trimmed by 8 bases and J by 4 bases, leaving 23 bases between them. The CDR3 has 16 amino acids. Here the CDR3 reads CASSRGQGIVSTEAFF. The CDR3 nucleotides read TGTGCCAGCTCCCGCGGCCAGGGCATAGTTAGCACTGAAGCTTTCTTT.

This clonotype appeared many times. The chain employs TRBV20-1 and TRBJ2-5, with no clear D. Germline V gene sequence: CDR1 DFQATT, CDR2 SNEGSKA (reference sequence). Trimming took 0 bases from V and 5 from J, leaving 13 bases between them. The CDR3 extends over 14 amino acids. CDR3 amino acids: CSARDLAGRETQYF. Here the CDR3 DNA reads TGCAGTGCTAGAGATCTCGCAGGTCGGGAGACCCAGTACTTC.

This clonotype was recorded at least ten times. The chain has TRBV29-1 and TRBJ2-5; D is possibly TRBD1 (5 bases). CDR3 length equals 12 residues. Germline V gives CDR1 SQVTM, CDR2 ANQGSEA. Trimming took off 3 bases at V and 13 bases at J, with 18 bases between the two ends. The CDR3 DNA reads TGCAGCGTTGACGGTGTGCAGGGCCCGTTGTACTTC. Encoded protein: CSVDGVQGPLYF.

The chain combines TRBV13 with TRBJ2-7; the match to TRBD2 covers 9 bases. The V segment lost 5 bases and the J segment 7 bases; nucleotides outside the gene matches: 12. The CDR3 totals 15 residues. The germline V gene has CDR1 PRHDT and CDR2 FYEKMQ (reference sequence). The CDR3 loop reads CASSPLAGGLEEQYF. CDR3 DNA sequence: TGTGCCAGCAGCCCCCTGGCGGGGGGGCTTGAAGAGCAGTACTTC.

The V gene is TRBV18, the J gene TRBJ2-6; D is ambiguous. Trimming shortened V by 2 bases and J by 2 bases, and 13 bases separated the two germline ends. Germline loops: CDR1 KGHSH, CDR2 LQKENI. The CDR3 consists of 17 residues. The CDR3, as DNA: TGTGCCAGCTCACCAGGTCCAACTAACACTGGGGCCAACGTCCTGACTTTC. Its protein is CASSPGPTNTGANVLTF. The variable domain in full, completed from reference TRBV18 and TRBJ2-6, reads NAGVMQNPRHLVRRRGQEARLRCSPMKGHSHVYWYRQLPEEGLKFMVYLQKENIIDESGMPKERFSAEFPKEGPSILRIQQVVRGDSAAYFCASSPGPTNTGANVLTFGAGSRLTVL.

This clonotype turned up a few times. The V call is TRBV3-1, the J call TRBJ1-2, with no clear D. Germline V gene sequence: CDR1 LGHDT, CDR2 YNNKEL (reference sequence). The CDR3 loop spans 14 amino acids. Between the trimmed V and J ends, which lost 0 bases and 3 bases, there was a span of 8 bases. The CDR3 here is CASSQEGQYYGYTF. The CDR3 nucleotides are TGTGCCAGCAGCCAAGAAGGGCAGTACTATGGCTACACCTTC.

This clonotype came up a few times. V gene TRBV30 combines with J gene TRBJ1-4, with D possibly being TRBD1 (5 bases). Germline assignment: CDR1 GTSNPN and CDR2 SVGIG (reference sequence). This CDR3 spans 14 amino acids. V was shortened by 2 bases and J by 3 bases, with 10 bases between the two germline ends. CDR3 nucleotides: TGTGCCTGGAGTACGGGGGTCGCTAATGAAAAACTGTTTTTT. Protein sequence: CAWSTGVANEKLFF.

The table lists this clonotype with many counts. The V and J genes are TRBV13 and TRBJ2-7; no definite D call. The germline V gene has CDR1 PRHDT and CDR2 FYEKMQ (reference sequence). The V and J ends lost 4 bases and 5 bases respectively, with 12 bases between them. The CDR3 has 13 residues. CDR3 region: CASSSGGSDEQYF. The CDR3 region has the DNA TGTGCCAGCAGCTCCGGCGGTTCCGACGAGCAGTACTTC.

On this clonotype: A much larger clone lies one base from this, so it may be a read error. This chain connects TRBV9 to TRBJ1-2, with no clear D. The length of the CDR3 is 14 residues. The V end lost 0 bases, the J end lost 8 bases, and 14 bases lay between the germline ends. The germline V gene encodes CDR1 SGDLS and CDR2 YYNGEE. CDR3 nucleotide sequence: TGTGCCAGCAGCGTAGCCCCCCACCGCAGCGGCTACACCTTC. The encoded protein is CASSVAPHRSGYTF.

This clonotype was counted ten times or more. V usage is TRBV10-3 and J usage is TRBJ2-6; a possible D gene is TRBD2 (5 bases). The germline V gene encodes CDR1 ENHRY and CDR2 SYGVKD. V lost 6 bases and J lost 1, with 13 bases in between. The CDR3 covers 16 residues. CDR3 nucleotides: TGTGCCATCAGAGAGGGCCTGAAATCTGGGGCCAACGTCCTGACTTTC. It encodes CAIREGLKSGANVLTF.

There are a few counts of this clonotype. J is TRBJ1-5 and V is TRBV16; D is unresolved. Trimming stripped 0 bases from V and 0 bases from J, with 12 bases between. The CDR3 contains 17 residues. Germline CDR1 reads KGHSY; CDR2 reads FQNENV. The CDR3 is CASSQSIGILSNQPQHF. CDR3 nucleotide sequence: TGTGCCAGCAGCCAATCGATCGGGATACTTAGCAATCAGCCCCAGCATTTT.

This clonotype was detected a few times. The chain combines TRBV11-2 with TRBJ2-1; 8 nucleotides agree with TRBD2. CDR1 and CDR2 (germline): SGHAT, FQNNGV. V shed 3 bases, J shed 0 bases, and the junction held 7 bases outside the gene matches. The CDR3 contains 17 residues. The chain's CDR3 is CASSLGGGPSSYNEQFF. CDR3 in DNA: TGTGCCAGCAGCTTGGGCGGGGGGCCCAGCTCCTACAATGAGCAGTTCTTC. The full variable domain, in which reference TRBV11-2 and TRBJ2-1 provide the parts outside the CDR3, is EAGVAQSPRYKIIEKRQSVAFWCNPISGHATLYWYQQILGQGPKLLIQFQNNGVVDDSQLPKDRFSAERLKGVDSTLKIQPAKLEDSAVYLCASSLGGGPSSYNEQFFGPGTRLTVL.